This T cell receptor (beta chain) was identified in a study of type 1 regulatory T cells. Study details: T-allo10 is an in vitro-generated, Tr1-enriched CD4 T cell product specific for alloantigen. Notes on the study in general: Compared with non-type 1 regulatory T cells, type 1 regulatory T cells showed a more restricted TCR repertoire.

This clonotype showed up just a few times. Its cognate antigen is unknown. The germline CDR1 and CDR2 sequences are SGHTA and FQGTGA. The V and J ends lost 0 bases and 9 bases respectively, with 6 bases between them. This CDR3 is 12 amino acids long. TCRdb used MiXCR to reprocess the reads, holding one entry per CDR3 protein. The sample includes 6,300 or so distinct CDR3 sequences, 30% to 40% of them seen just once. This clonotype originated in a human donor in good health. Sequencing was done on a sample of cultured type 1 regulatory T (Tr1) cells, either the whole culture or a sorted fraction (not recorded which). The rearrangement links TRBV7-3 to TRBJ2-1, with D maybe TRBD2 (5 bases). CDR3 DNA sequence: TGTGCCAGCAGCTTAACCCGGGGTGAGCAGTTCTTC. Translation gives CASSLTRGEQFF.